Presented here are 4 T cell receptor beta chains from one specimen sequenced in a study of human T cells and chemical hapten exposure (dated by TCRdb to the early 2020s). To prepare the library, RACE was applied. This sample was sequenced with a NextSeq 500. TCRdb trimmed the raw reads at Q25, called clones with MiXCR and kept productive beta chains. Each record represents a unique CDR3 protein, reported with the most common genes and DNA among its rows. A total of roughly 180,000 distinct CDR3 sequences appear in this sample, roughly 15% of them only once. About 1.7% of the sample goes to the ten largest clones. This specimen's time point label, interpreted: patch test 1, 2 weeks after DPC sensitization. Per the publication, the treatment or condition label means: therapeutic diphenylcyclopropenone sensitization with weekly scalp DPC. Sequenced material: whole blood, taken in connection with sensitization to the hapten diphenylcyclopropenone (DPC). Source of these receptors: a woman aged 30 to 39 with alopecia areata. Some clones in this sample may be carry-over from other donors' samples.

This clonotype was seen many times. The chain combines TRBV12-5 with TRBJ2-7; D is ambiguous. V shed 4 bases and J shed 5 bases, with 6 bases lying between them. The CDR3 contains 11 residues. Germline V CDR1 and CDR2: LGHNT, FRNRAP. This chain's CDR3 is CASGWANEQYF. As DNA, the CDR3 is TGTGCTAGTGGTTGGGCCAACGAGCAGTACTTC.

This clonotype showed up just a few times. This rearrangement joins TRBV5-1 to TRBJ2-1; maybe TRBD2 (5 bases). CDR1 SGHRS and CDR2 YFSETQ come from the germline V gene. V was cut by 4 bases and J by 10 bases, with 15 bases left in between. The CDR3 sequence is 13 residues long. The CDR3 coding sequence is TGCGCCAGCAGCCTGACCGGGGAAGGGGAGCAGTTCTTC. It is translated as CASSLTGEGEQFF.

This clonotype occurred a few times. In DNA form, the CDR3 reads TGTGCCAGCAGTGACTATTACGAGCAGTACTTC. It translates to CASSDYYEQYF. The V and J genes are TRBV6-5 and TRBJ2-7; D may be TRBD2 (5 bases). The V end lost 5 bases, the J end lost 4 bases, and 6 bases lay between the germline ends. The CDR3 sequence is 11 residues long. Germline V gene lookup returns CDR1 MNHEY and CDR2 SVGAGI.

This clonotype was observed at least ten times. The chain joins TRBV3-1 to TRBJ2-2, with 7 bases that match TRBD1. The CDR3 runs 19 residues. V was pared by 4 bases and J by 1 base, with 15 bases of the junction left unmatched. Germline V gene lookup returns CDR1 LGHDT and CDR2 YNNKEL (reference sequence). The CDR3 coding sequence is TGTGCCAGCAGCCGTAAGGGACAGACCACCCGACAGAACACCGGGGAGCTGTTTTTT. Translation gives CASSRKGQTTRQNTGELFF.